Sequencing of this T cell receptor beta chain was carried out in a study of tumor and adjacent non-tumor tissue in lung cancer. No cell sorting was done before RNA was extracted from the tissue. The library came from three nested PCR rounds adapted from ARM-PCR protocols. Each CDR3 protein is one row after TCRdb ran MiXCR on the multiplex PCR reads. Of about 85,000 distinct CDR3 sequences in the sample, around 59% were seen once. There are 17 residues in the CDR3. With 0 bases removed from V and 10 bases from J, the gap between germline ends came to 22 bases. Germline-derived CDR1 and CDR2 are LGHNA and YNFKEQ.

The receptor was isolated from a man in his 70s with non-small cell lung cancer. Sequencing input: lung tumor tissue. This chain uses TRBV4-2 with TRBJ1-5; weak D call: TRBD1 (6 bases). DNA for the CDR3: TGTGCCAGCAGCCAAGAGAGGGGGAGTTGGACAGACGGACCCCAGCATTTT. Translation: CASSQERGSWTDGPQHF.